Listed below are T cell receptor beta chains from one sample, sequenced in a study of sequential checkpoint blockade in melanoma. Repertoires were generated with immunoSEQ multiplex PCR, while TCRdb's copy carries only in-frame clones and drops some. The data hold some 2,000 clones, with around 23% observed a single time. The specimen was tumor tissue (inferred from file names), collected from a patient given nivolumab and ipilimumab in sequence. The receptor source for this set is a human donor with melanoma. Each CDR3 is given with its conserved first and last residue. The order of the fields is D gene, V gene, J gene, clone size, CDR3 DNA, CDR3 protein. The D gene is left open where the match is weak. Only some rows state a clone size, as once, few, many or a class for expanded clones.

D: .; V: TRBV11-3; J: TRBJ1-1; size: .; DNA: TGTGCCAGCAGCTTAGATAGGGCAGTCGGTGAAGCTTTCTTT; CDR3: CASSLDRAVGEAFF
D: TRBD1; V: TRBV29-1; J: TRBJ1-5; size: .; DNA: TGCAGCGTAGGTTTAGGGACAGGGGGCATTCAGCCCCAGCATTTT; CDR3: CSVGLGTGGIQPQHF
D: TRBD1; V: TRBV28; J: TRBJ2-7; size: few; DNA: TGTGCCAGCCGCCTACAGGGGGCGCGATCCTACGAGCAGTACTTC; CDR3: CASRLQGARSYEQYF
D: .; V: TRBV5-1; J: TRBJ2-5; size: few; DNA: TGCGCCAGCAGTCCAGCACTAACGGGAGCCCTTACTCACGAGCAAGAGACCCAGTACTTC; CDR3: CASSPALTGALTHEQETQYF
D: .; V: TRBV10-3; J: TRBJ1-3; size: .; DNA: TGTGCCATCAGTGAGCCCGGAACCTCTGGAAACACCATATATTTT; CDR3: CAISEPGTSGNTIYF
D: .; V: TRBV19; J: TRBJ1-1; size: .; DNA: TGTGCCAGTAGGGTCTACCCCCCAATGAACACTGAAGCTTTCTTT; CDR3: CASRVYPPMNTEAFF
D: .; V: TRBV11-3; J: TRBJ2-3; size: medium-sized; DNA: TGTGCCAGCAGCCACGGGACTAGCACAGATACGCAGTATTTT; CDR3: CASSHGTSTDTQYF
D: .; V: TRBV30; J: TRBJ1-2; size: .; DNA: TGTGCCTGGAGCGCGTCGGACAGCCGCCCTACTACCACCTTC; CDR3: CAWSASDSRPTTTF
D: TRBD1; V: TRBV30; J: TRBJ2-7; size: .; DNA: TGTGCCTGGAGGCGGTCAGGGGGCTTATACGAGCAGTACTTC; CDR3: CAWRRSGGLYEQYF
D: .; V: TRBV28; J: TRBJ1-6; size: .; DNA: TGTGCCAGCAGTGGGGGGGGAAGCTATAATTCACCCCTCCACTTT; CDR3: CASSGGGSYNSPLHF